These 10 T cell receptor beta chains came from one sample sequenced in a study of T cells in Graves' hyperthyroidism and ophthalmopathy. The investigators amplified TCR beta CDR3 regions from RNA transcripts. TCR CDR3 regions were first amplified by RT-PCR with HTBI primers. TCRdb re-analysed the multiplex PCR reads in MiXCR, keeping a single row per CDR3 protein. Of 90,000 to 120,000 distinct CDR3 sequences in the sample, approximately 16% are singletons; the top ten hold 35% to 50%. The sample comprised blood. These receptors were taken from a woman aged 50 to 60 with Graves' hyperthyroidism.

About this clonotype: A much bigger clone sits one base away, suggesting this may be a read error. The chain recombines TRBV28 with TRBJ2-3, with D hard to call. This CDR3 has 15 amino acids. CDR1 and CDR2 (germline): MDHEN, SYDVKM. The CDR3 coding sequence is TGTGCCTGCAGTTTTCAGAGAGGAGGCACAGATACGCAGTATTTT. It translates to CACSFQRGGTDTQYF.

This clonotype was observed many times. This chain links TRBV3-1 with TRBJ1-6, with unresolved D. Germline V lookup: CDR1 LGHDT, CDR2 YNNKEL (reference sequence). This CDR3 has 14 residues. Trimming took 4 bases from V and 7 from J, leaving 11 bases between them. DNA for the CDR3: TGTGCCAGCAGCCGTAAGGGTGTAAATTCACCCCTCCACTTT. Encoded protein: CASSRKGVNSPLHF. Based on the CDR3 plus reference TRBV3-1 and TRBJ1-6, the full variable domain is DTAVSQTPKYLVTQMGNDKSIKCEQNLGHDTMYWYKQDSKKFLKIMFSYNNKELIINETVPNRFSPKSPDKAHLNLHINSLELGDSAVYFCASSRKGVNSPLHFGNGTRLTVT.

The chain recombines TRBV20-1 with TRBJ2-7, with TRBD1 identical over 8 bases. Germline CDR1 and CDR2: DFQATT and SNEGSKA (reference sequence). The CDR3 totals 15 residues. V shed 2 bases, J shed 2 bases, and the junction held 8 bases outside the gene matches. The CDR3 nucleotides are TGCAGTGCTAGAAAACAGGGGGTTCAACCCTACGAGCAGTACTTC. It encodes CSARKQGVQPYEQYF.

This clonotype was counted ten times or more. This chain joins TRBV28 and TRBJ2-3; tentatively, D is TRBD2 (5 bases). The V gene's germline CDR1 is MDHEN and CDR2 SYDVKM. The V gene lost 5 bases and the J gene lost 1 base, with 19 bases spanning the gap. This CDR3 region has 17 residues. CDR3 residues: CASSTRAGWGGTDTQYF. CDR3 nucleotides: TGTGCCAGCAGTACTAGGGCCGGCTGGGGTGGCACAGATACGCAGTATTTT.

Ten or more counts support this clonotype. The chain recombines TRBV5-1 with TRBJ1-1, with TRBD1 identical over 8 bases. Germline V lookup: CDR1 SGHRS, CDR2 YFSETQ. CDR3 length: 14 amino acids. Trimming cost V 3 bases and J 1 base; bases outside gene matches: 2. The CDR3 protein is CASSWGQANTEAFF. The CDR3 DNA reads TGCGCCAGCAGCTGGGGACAGGCGAACACTGAAGCTTTCTTT.

The chain is built from TRBV7-3 and TRBJ2-7, with 7 positions matching TRBD1. V lost 5 bases and J lost 4; bases outside the gene matches: 17. Germline loops: CDR1 SGHTA, CDR2 FQGTGA. This CDR3 has 17 amino acids. CDR3 DNA: TGTGCCAGCAGCAGAGAACCCGGGACAGTCATAACTTACGAGCAGTACTTC. It is translated as CASSREPGTVITYEQYF. Filled out from reference TRBV7-3 and TRBJ2-7, the complete variable domain reads GAGVSQTPSNKVTEKGKYVELRCDPISGHTALYWYRQSLGQGPEFLIYFQGTGAADDSGLPNDRFFAVRPEGSVSTLKIQRTERGDSAVYLCASSREPGTVITYEQYFGPGTRLTVT.

This clonotype was picked up many times. This rearrangement joins TRBV2 to TRBJ2-1; D may be TRBD2 (7 bases). The germline gives CDR1 SNHLY, CDR2 FYNNEI. Trimming stripped 6 bases from V and 9 bases from J, with 9 bases between. The CDR3 extends over 11 amino acids. The CDR3 loop is CASRGGGEQFF. In DNA form, the CDR3 reads TGTGCCAGCAGAGGGGGGGGTGAGCAGTTCTTC.

This clonotype was seen at least ten times. The chain recombines TRBV9 with TRBJ1-1; the D is unclear. The germline V gene encodes CDR1 SGDLS and CDR2 YYNGEE. CDR3 length: 17 amino acids. V lost 3 bases and J lost 5, with 23 bases in between. DNA for the CDR3: TGTGCCAGCAGCGCCCAATCGAACCTCCGGGTGGGGACTGAAGCTTTCTTT. It codes for CASSAQSNLRVGTEAFF.

This clonotype was detected ten times or more. The rearrangement links TRBV20-1 to TRBJ1-1; TRBD1 matches at 7 bases. V gave up 2 bases and J gave up 7 bases; unmatched junction bases: 4. Germline lookup yields CDR1 DFQATT and CDR2 SNEGSKA (reference sequence). This CDR3 is built from 12 residues. The CDR3 loop reads CSARQGGSEAFF. The CDR3 nucleotides are TGCAGTGCTAGACAGGGGGGGAGTGAAGCTTTCTTT.

The CDR3: CASSVGAVGYEQYF. The CDR3 DNA is TGTGCCAGCAGCGTAGGAGCGGTGGGCTACGAGCAGTACTTC. This chain connects TRBV9 to TRBJ2-7; TRBD2 is a possible D gene (5 bases). Looked up from germline, CDR1 is SGDLS and CDR2 is YYNGEE. The CDR3 runs 14 residues. V was cut by 0 bases and J by 3 bases, with 10 bases left in between.